The clone carrying this TCR beta chain was seen more than once but under ten times. Its antigen is undetermined. TCRB transcripts that were expressed got sequenced, as all of the isolated RNA had been reverse transcribed. TCRdb keeps only in-frame clones here, not all; method: immunoSEQ multiplex PCR. The sample carries 450,000 to 600,000 clones, 30% recorded once. The source of the sample is a study of beta chain features in type 1 diabetes. CDR3 length equals 14 residues. V was clipped by 3 bases and J by 6 bases, with 15 bases between them. The germline V gene has CDR1 SQVTM and CDR2 ANQGSEA. Study-level findings and limits: Sampled from patients, naive, central memory and Treg TCRB repertoires appeared more similar than those sampled from healthy donors.

The clonotype was recovered from a man between 18 and 35 years old in good health. The chain has TRBV29-1 and TRBJ1-5, with D hard to call. Sequenced input: naive CD4+ T cells from blood. The CDR3 DNA follows: TGCAGCGTTGAGTTGGAGACCACGGGTCAGCCCCAGCATTTT. Its protein product is CSVELETTGQPQHF.